The 9 T cell receptor beta chains below come from one sample, sequenced in a study of cytomegalovirus exposure and HLA in healthy donors. It was with 60 Vbeta and 13 Jbeta primers that the PCR ran. Libraries were prepared by immunoSEQ multiplex PCR; TCRdb keeps only in-frame clonotypes and omits some of them. The sample holds about 190,000 clones; approximately 80% are singletons and the top ten take 1.2%. Input material: PBMCs. Receptor source: a boy aged 2 to 10 in good health and CMV-seronegative.

The V and J genes are TRBV30 and TRBJ2-6, with D tentatively TRBD2 (6 bases). Trimming removed 7 bases at V and 1 base at J, with 20 bases between. Germline values: CDR1 GTSNPN, CDR2 SVGIG (reference sequence). The CDR3 contains 17 residues. The CDR3 protein is CAFTLGTVLSGANVLTF. CDR3 nucleotides: TGTGCCTTCACATTAGGGACTGTTTTGTCTGGGGCCAACGTCCTGACTTTC.

The gene calls are TRBV19 and TRBJ2-1, with 7 bases identical to TRBD1. J lost 0 bases, V lost 3 bases, and 2 bases had no gene match. The CDR3 is 15 residues long. Germline V gene data show CDR1 as LNHDA and CDR2 as SQIVND (reference sequence). The CDR3: CASSMSGGSYNEQFF. CDR3 sequence (DNA): TGTGCCAGTAGTATGTCAGGGGGCTCCTACAATGAGCAGTTCTTC.

V and J are TRBV19 and TRBJ2-3; 8 nucleotides agree with TRBD1. This CDR3 has 13 residues. The J segment lost 0 bases and the V segment lost 9 bases, leaving 2 bases of the junction unmatched. The V gene's germline CDR1 is LNHDA and CDR2 SQIVND (reference sequence). CDR3 in amino acids: CASRDRSTDTQYF. In DNA form, the CDR3 reads TGTGCCAGCCGGGACAGGAGCACAGATACGCAGTATTTT.

The CDR3 region has the DNA TGTGCCAGCAGTTACTCGATTGGACAGAATGAAGCTTTCTTT. Translated: CASSYSIGQNEAFF. This rearrangement joins TRBV6-5 to TRBJ1-1, with D maybe TRBD1 (6 bases). This CDR3 comprises 14 residues. Germline V gene lookup returns CDR1 MNHEY and CDR2 SVGAGI. V lost 0 bases to trimming and J lost 7 bases, with 12 bases between them.

The rearrangement uses TRBV18 and TRBJ1-2, with D perhaps matching TRBD1 (5 bases). From germline, CDR1 is KGHSH and CDR2 LQKENI. This CDR3 comprises 13 residues. Trimming took off 1 base at V and 7 bases at J, with 10 bases between the two ends. The CDR3 sequence is CASSPRQGAGYTF. CDR3 DNA: TGTGCCAGCTCACCACGGCAGGGTGCTGGCTACACCTTC.

Only a few counts were recorded for this clone. The V gene is TRBV29-1, the J gene TRBJ1-2; 7 bases agree with TRBD1. The CDR3 extends over 11 amino acids. With 6 bases clipped from V and 8 bases from J, the junction kept 6 bases outside the gene matches. Germline lookup yields CDR1 SQVTM and CDR2 ANQGSEA. The CDR3 DNA sequence: TGCAGCGTGTCGACAGGGCGAGGCTACACCTTC. Amino acid sequence: CSVSTGRGYTF.

V gene TRBV2 combines with J gene TRBJ2-7; 9 bases fit TRBD2. Germline V gene sequence: CDR1 SNHLY, CDR2 FYNNEI. This CDR3 region has 14 residues. Unmatched junction bases numbered 8, after V lost 8 bases and J lost 3 bases. Here the CDR3 DNA reads TGTGCCAGCGGGAGGGCGGGAGGGAGCTACGAGCAGTACTTC. Translating gives CASGRAGGSYEQYF.

V and J are TRBV28 and TRBJ1-3; the D is unclear. The V gene lost 4 bases and the J gene lost 0 bases, with 7 bases spanning the gap. CDR3 length: 14 amino acids. CDR1 MDHEN and CDR2 SYDVKM come from the germline V gene. This CDR3 is CASSSVSSGNTIYF. CDR3 DNA sequence: TGTGCCAGCAGTTCCGTGAGCTCTGGAAACACCATATATTTT.

This clone was seen only a few times. The chain uses TRBV25-1 and TRBJ1-2, with no clear D. This CDR3 spans 17 amino acids. CDR1 MGHDK and CDR2 SYGVNS come from the germline V gene. Trimming took off 3 bases at V and 4 bases at J, with 21 bases between the two ends. CDR3 DNA sequence: TGTGCCAGCAGTGAGAGAGGGAGCCACTTAACCTTCTATGGCTACACCTTC. Its translation: CASSERGSHLTFYGYTF.